The source of this TCR beta chain is a study of T cells in localized non-small cell lung cancer. Study conclusions and caveats: Adjacent uninvolved lung had the highest clonality, suggesting focused antigen responses. Only one tumor region went through sequencing, so heterogeneity may still be there. Longer overall survival was linked to higher blood T cell density.

Germline CDR1 SGHRS, CDR2 YFSETQ. Trimming stripped 0 bases from V and 3 bases from J, with 12 bases between. The CDR3 runs 15 residues. To note about this clone: Its antigen is not identified.

Only in-frame clones appear in the TCRdb table, and some are missing; sequencing was by immunoSEQ multiplex PCR. Seen here are about 24,000 clones, roughly 90% observed once, and the top ten hold nearly 15%. The sequences come from peripheral blood, collected before any cancer treatment. This sequence joins TRBV5-1 and TRBJ2-5, with D perhaps TRBD2 (5 bases). The clonotype was recovered from a man aged 35 to 69 with stage III squamous cell lung carcinoma. CDR3 sequence: CASSLVPRREETQYF. CDR3 nucleotides: TGCGCCAGCAGCTTGGTCCCCCGGCGGGAAGAGACCCAGTACTTC.